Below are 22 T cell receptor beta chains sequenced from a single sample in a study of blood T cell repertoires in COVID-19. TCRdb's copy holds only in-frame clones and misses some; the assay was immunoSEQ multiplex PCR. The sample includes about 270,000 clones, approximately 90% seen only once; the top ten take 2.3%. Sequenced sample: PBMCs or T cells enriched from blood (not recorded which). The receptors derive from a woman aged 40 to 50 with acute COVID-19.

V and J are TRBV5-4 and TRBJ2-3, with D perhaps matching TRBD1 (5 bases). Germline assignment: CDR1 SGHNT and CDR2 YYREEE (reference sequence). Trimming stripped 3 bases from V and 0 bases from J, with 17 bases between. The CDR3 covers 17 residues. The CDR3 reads CASSSEDSSTSTDTQYF. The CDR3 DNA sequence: TGTGCCAGCAGCTCAGAAGACAGTTCTACTAGCACAGATACGCAGTATTTT.

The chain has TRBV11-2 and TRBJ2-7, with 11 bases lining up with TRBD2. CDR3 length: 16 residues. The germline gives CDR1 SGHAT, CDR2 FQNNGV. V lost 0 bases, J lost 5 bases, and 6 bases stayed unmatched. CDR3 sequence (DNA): TGTGCCAGCAGCTTAGATCTTCTAGCGGGAGGAGACGAGCAGTACTTC. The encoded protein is CASSLDLLAGGDEQYF.

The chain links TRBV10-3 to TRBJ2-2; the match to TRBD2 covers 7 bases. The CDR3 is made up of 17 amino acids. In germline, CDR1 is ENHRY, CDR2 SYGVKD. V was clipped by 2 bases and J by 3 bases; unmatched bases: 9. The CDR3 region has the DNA TGTGCCATCAGTGAGCCGGAGGCCGGGGGGTACACCGGGGAGCTGTTTTTT. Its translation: CAISEPEAGGYTGELFF.

CDR3 protein: CASSLIAGGPSEQFF. CDR3 in DNA: TGTGCCAGCAGTTTAATAGCGGGGGGGCCGAGTGAGCAGTTCTTC. The V call is TRBV27, the J call TRBJ2-1; TRBD2 matches 11 bases. This CDR3 is built from 15 residues. The germline V gene has CDR1 MNHEY and CDR2 SMNVEV (reference sequence). J lost 9 bases, V lost 2 bases, and 6 bases had no gene match.

The CDR3 region is CASSLGLAGVFGQFF. The CDR3, as DNA: TGTGCCAGCAGCCTCGGACTAGCGGGGGTTTTTGGGCAGTTCTTC. The chain carries TRBV7-3 and TRBJ2-1, with TRBD2 identical over 13 bases. The CDR3 spans 15 residues. Trimming cost V 5 bases and J 12 bases; bases outside gene matches: 10. Germline V CDR1 and CDR2: SGHTA, FQGTGA.

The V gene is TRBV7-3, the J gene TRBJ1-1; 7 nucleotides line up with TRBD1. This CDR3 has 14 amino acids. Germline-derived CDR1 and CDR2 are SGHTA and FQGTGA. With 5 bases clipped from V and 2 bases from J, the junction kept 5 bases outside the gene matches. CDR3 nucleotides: TGTGCCAGCAGCCCAGGGGGACGAAACACTGAAGCTTTCTTT. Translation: CASSPGGRNTEAFF.

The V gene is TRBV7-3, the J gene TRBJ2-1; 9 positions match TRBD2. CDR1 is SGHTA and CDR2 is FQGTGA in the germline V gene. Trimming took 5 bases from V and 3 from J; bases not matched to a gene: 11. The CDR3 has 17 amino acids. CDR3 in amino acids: CASSPKKVAGDYNEQFF. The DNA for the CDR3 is TGTGCCAGCAGCCCCAAAAAGGTAGCGGGAGACTACAATGAGCAGTTCTTC.

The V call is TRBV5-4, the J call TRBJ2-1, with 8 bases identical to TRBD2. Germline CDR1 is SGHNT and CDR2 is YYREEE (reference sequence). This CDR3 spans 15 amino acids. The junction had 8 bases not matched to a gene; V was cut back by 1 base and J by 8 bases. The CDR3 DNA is TGTGCCAGCAGCTTGCCGGGAGGGCCGGGGGATGAGCAGTTCTTC. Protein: CASSLPGGPGDEQFF.

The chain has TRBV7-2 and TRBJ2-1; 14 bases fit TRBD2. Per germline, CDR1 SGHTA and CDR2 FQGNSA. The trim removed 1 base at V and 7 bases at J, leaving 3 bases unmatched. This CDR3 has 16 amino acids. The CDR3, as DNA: TGTGCCAGCAGCTTAGTTGGGACTAGCGGGAGTAATGAGCAGTTCTTC. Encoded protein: CASSLVGTSGSNEQFF.

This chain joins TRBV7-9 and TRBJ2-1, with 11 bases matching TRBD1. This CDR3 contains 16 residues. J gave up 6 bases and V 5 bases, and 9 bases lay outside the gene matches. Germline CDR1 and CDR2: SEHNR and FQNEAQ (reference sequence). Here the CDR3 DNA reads TGTGCCAGCAGCCCCACCGGGACAGGGGGGGGCAATGAGCAGTTCTTC. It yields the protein CASSPTGTGGGNEQFF.

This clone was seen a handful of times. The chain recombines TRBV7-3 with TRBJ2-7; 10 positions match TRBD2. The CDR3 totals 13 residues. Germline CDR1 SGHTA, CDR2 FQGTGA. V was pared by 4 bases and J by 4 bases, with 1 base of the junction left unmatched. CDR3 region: CASSSTSGYEQYF. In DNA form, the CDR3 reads TGTGCCAGCAGCTCGACTAGCGGGTACGAGCAGTACTTC.

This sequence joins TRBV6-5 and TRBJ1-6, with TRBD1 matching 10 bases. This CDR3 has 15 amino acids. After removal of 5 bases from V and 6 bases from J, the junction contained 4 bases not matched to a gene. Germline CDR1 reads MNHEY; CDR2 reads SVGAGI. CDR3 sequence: CASSPRDRGNSPLHF. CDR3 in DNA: TGTGCCAGCAGTCCCCGGGACAGGGGTAATTCACCCCTCCACTTT.

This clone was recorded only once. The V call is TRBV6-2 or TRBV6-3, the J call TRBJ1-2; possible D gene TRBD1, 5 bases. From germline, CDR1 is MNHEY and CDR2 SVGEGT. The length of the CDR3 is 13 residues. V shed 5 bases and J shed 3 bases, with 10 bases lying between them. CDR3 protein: CASSRQLYYGYTF. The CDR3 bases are TGTGCCAGCAGTCGACAGCTCTACTATGGCTACACCTTC.

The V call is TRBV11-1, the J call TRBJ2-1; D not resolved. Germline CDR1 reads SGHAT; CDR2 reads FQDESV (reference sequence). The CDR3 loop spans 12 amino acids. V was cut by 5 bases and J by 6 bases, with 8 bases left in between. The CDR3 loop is CASSHRFNEQFF. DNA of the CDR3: TGTGCCAGCAGCCACCGGTTCAATGAGCAGTTCTTC.

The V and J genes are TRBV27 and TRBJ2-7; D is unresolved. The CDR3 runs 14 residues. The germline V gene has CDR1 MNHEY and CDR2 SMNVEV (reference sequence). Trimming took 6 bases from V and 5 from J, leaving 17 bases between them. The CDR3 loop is CASSPLYSPDEQYF. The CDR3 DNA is TGTGCCAGCAGCCCCTTGTACAGCCCGGACGAGCAGTACTTC.

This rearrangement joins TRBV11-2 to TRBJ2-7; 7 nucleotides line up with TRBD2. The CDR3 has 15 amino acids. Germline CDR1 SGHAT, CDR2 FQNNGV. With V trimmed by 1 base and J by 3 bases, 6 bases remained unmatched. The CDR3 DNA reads TGTGCCAGCAGCTTAGTTCCGGGAGGAAACTACGAGCAGTACTTC. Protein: CASSLVPGGNYEQYF. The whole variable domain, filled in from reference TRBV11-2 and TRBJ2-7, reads EAGVAQSPRYKIIEKRQSVAFWCNPISGHATLYWYQQILGQGPKLLIQFQNNGVVDDSQLPKDRFSAERLKGVDSTLKIQPAKLEDSAVYLCASSLVPGGNYEQYFGPGTRLTVT.

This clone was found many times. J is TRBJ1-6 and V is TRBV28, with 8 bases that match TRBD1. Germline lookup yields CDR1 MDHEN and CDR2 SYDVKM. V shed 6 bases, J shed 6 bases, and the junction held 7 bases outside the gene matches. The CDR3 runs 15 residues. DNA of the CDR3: TGTGCCAGCAGCCCCACTGGACAGGGTAATTCACCCCTCCACTTT. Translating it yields CASSPTGQGNSPLHF.

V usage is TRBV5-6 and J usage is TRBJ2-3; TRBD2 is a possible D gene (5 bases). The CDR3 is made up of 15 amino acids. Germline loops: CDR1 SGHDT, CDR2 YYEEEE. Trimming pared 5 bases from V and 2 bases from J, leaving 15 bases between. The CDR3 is CASSLALINTDTQYF. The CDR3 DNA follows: TGTGCCAGCAGTTTAGCGCTGATTAACACAGATACGCAGTATTTT.

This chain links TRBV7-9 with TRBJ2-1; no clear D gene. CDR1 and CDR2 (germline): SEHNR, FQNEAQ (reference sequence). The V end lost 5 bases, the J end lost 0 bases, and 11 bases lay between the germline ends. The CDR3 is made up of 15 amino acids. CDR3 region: CASSGEASSYNEQFF. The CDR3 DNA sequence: TGTGCCAGCAGCGGTGAGGCTAGCTCCTACAATGAGCAGTTCTTC.

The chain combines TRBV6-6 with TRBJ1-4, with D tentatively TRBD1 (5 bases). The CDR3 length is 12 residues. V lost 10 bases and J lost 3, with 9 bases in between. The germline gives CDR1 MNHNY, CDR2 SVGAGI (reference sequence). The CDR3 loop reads CATGGSNEKLFF. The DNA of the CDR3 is TGTGCCACTGGGGGGTCTAATGAAAAACTGTTTTTT.

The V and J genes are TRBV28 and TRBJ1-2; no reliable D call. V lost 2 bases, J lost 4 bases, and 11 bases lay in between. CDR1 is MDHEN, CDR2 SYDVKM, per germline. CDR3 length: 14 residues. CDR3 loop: CASSLGVGGYGYTF. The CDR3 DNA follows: TGTGCCAGCAGTTTAGGGGTGGGAGGCTATGGCTACACCTTC.

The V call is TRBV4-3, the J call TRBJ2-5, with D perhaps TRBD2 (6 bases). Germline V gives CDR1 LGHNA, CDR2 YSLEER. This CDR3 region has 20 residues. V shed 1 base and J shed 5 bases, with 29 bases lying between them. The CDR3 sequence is CASSQGRLGRNRGSGETQYF. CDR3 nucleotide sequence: TGCGCCAGCAGCCAAGGGAGACTTGGGCGGAACCGGGGCAGCGGGGAGACCCAGTACTTC.